The 20 T cell receptor beta chains below come from one sample, sequenced in a study of beta chain features in type 1 diabetes. cDNA synthesis used the whole RNA isolate, giving expressed TCRB sequences. TCRdb's copy holds only in-frame clones and misses some; the assay was immunoSEQ multiplex PCR. The sample shows 810,000 or so clones, around a sixth of them seen only once. Sequencing was carried out using naive CD4+ T cells from blood. The receptors here all came from a young woman in good health.

The chain couples TRBV7-2 to TRBJ2-5, with 7 bases aligning to TRBD1. The CDR3 is 14 amino acids. V shed 5 bases and J 3 bases; nucleotides not matched to a gene: 6. CDR1 SGHTA and CDR2 FQGNSA come from the germline V gene. CDR3 nucleotides: TGTGCCAGCAGCCCACGGGGACAGAAAGAGACCCAGTACTTC. It specifies CASSPRGQKETQYF.

V is TRBV28 and J is TRBJ2-1, with D unclear. The CDR3 runs to 14 residues. Germline CDR1 is MDHEN and CDR2 is SYDVKM. Deletions cut 5 bases from V and 7 bases from J, with 15 bases between. CDR3 region: CASSRRALKNEQFF. CDR3 sequence (DNA): TGTGCCAGCAGTAGGCGCGCTCTTAAAAATGAGCAGTTCTTC.

This clone came up a few times. V is TRBV6-5 and J is TRBJ1-2; a weak D match, TRBD1 (6 bases). This CDR3 contains 13 residues. Germline V gene sequence: CDR1 MNHEY, CDR2 SVGAGI. Trimming stripped 5 bases from V and 3 bases from J, with 10 bases between. The CDR3 DNA reads as TGTGCCAGCAGTACAACAGGGTACTATGGCTACACCTTC. Translation: CASSTTGYYGYTF.

This clone has more than one count but fewer than ten. The CDR3 is CASSISGQGHQPQHF. The CDR3 DNA reads as TGTGCCAGTAGTATATCGGGACAGGGGCATCAGCCCCAGCATTTT. The chain uses TRBV19 and TRBJ1-5; 10 bases match TRBD1. Germline CDR1 LNHDA, CDR2 SQIVND (reference sequence). After removal of 2 bases from V and 5 bases from J, the junction contained 3 bases not matched to a gene. This CDR3 is 15 amino acids long.

This clone was detected only a few times. The chain is built from TRBV6-5 and TRBJ2-5, with D maybe TRBD2 (8 bases). The CDR3 contains 14 residues. V was clipped by 5 bases and J by 10 bases, with 20 bases between them. CDR1 and CDR2 (germline): MNHEY, SVGAGI. The CDR3 DNA is TGTGCCAGCAGTAGACCGGGACAGCGGGGGCTCCAGTACTTC. Protein sequence: CASSRPGQRGLQYF.

This clone has more than one count but fewer than ten. This chain uses TRBV7-2 with TRBJ2-5; tentatively, D is TRBD1 (6 bases). The germline V gene encodes CDR1 SGHTA and CDR2 FQGNSA. CDR3 length: 16 residues. The germline V and J ends were trimmed by 4 bases and 5 bases, with 20 bases remaining between them. DNA of the CDR3: TGTGCCAGCAGCTCCTCGCCACAGGGCCTTTACGAGACCCAGTACTTC. Translated: CASSSSPQGLYETQYF. Looking up the rest from reference TRBV7-2 and TRBJ2-5 gives the full variable domain: GAGVSQSPSNKVTEKGKDVELRCDPISGHTALYWYRQSLGQGLEFLIYFQGNSAPDKSGLPSDRFSAERTGGSVSTLTIQRTQQEDSAVYLCASSSSPQGLYETQYFGPGTRLLVL.

V usage is TRBV25-1 and J usage is TRBJ2-7; D possibly corresponds to TRBD1 (6 bases). The V gene lost 6 bases and the J gene lost 9 bases, with 27 bases spanning the gap. CDR1 is MGHDK, CDR2 SYGVNS, per germline. The CDR3 contains 16 residues. CDR3 in amino acids: CASSQHGTGSMLRQYF. The CDR3 nucleotides are TGTGCCAGCAGCCAACATGGTACAGGGTCGATGTTGCGGCAGTACTTC.

A note on this clone: Within the sample, other DNA sequences also encode this same CDR3. The chain combines TRBV6-6 with TRBJ1-1, with no clear D. The V gene's germline CDR1 is MNHNY and CDR2 SVGAGI (reference sequence). This CDR3 has 13 residues. V was clipped by 0 bases and J by 0 bases, with 2 bases between them. The CDR3 bases are TGTGCCAGCAGTTACTCGATGAACACTGAAGCTTTCTTT. Its translation: CASSYSMNTEAFF.

This clone was seen only a few times. The chain combines TRBV19 with TRBJ2-3, with 7 bases fitting TRBD1. This CDR3 has 12 amino acids. CDR1 and CDR2 (germline): LNHDA, SQIVND (reference sequence). V was clipped by 4 bases and J by 5 bases; unmatched bases: 0. In nucleotides, the CDR3 is TGTGCCAGTAGTAACAGGGGAGATACGCAGTATTTT. Its protein product is CASSNRGDTQYF.

There are a few counts of this clone. J is TRBJ2-1 and V is TRBV18, with TRBD1 as a possible D gene (6 bases). From germline, CDR1 is KGHSH and CDR2 LQKENI. This CDR3 region has 15 residues. Trimming stripped 2 bases from V and 4 bases from J, with 12 bases between. The CDR3 region is CASSPTGYGYNEQFF. CDR3 bases: TGTGCCAGCTCACCAACAGGGTATGGATACAATGAGCAGTTCTTC.

This rearrangement joins TRBV11-2 to TRBJ2-1; tentatively, D is TRBD2 (7 bases). With 5 bases removed from V and 6 bases from J, the gap between germline ends came to 20 bases. CDR3 length equals 16 residues. The germline V gene encodes CDR1 SGHAT and CDR2 FQNNGV. The CDR3 protein is CASSLGGGTISNEQFF. DNA of the CDR3: TGTGCCAGCAGCCTAGGGGGGGGGACTATTAGCAATGAGCAGTTCTTC.

A few counts support this clone. The chain has TRBV7-3 and TRBJ2-6, with D perhaps being TRBD1 or TRBD2 (5 bases each). The length of the CDR3 is 20 residues. Germline V lookup: CDR1 SGHTA, CDR2 FQGTGA. V shed 5 bases and J shed 0 bases, with 23 bases lying between them. The CDR3 DNA reads as TGTGCCAGCAGCACCGGGGCCGACTTCCGACTTTTCTCTGGGGCCAACGTCCTGACTTTC. Amino acids: CASSTGADFRLFSGANVLTF. Together with reference TRBV7-3 and TRBJ2-6, the CDR3 gives the full variable domain: GAGVSQTPSNKVTEKGKYVELRCDPISGHTALYWYRQSLGQGPEFLIYFQGTGAADDSGLPNDRFFAVRPEGSVSTLKIQRTERGDSAVYLCASSTGADFRLFSGANVLTFGAGSRLTVL.

The rearrangement links TRBV27 to TRBJ1-5, with D unclear. Germline CDR1 and CDR2: MNHEY and SMNVEV (reference sequence). Trimming stripped 3 bases from V and 4 bases from J, with 19 bases between. This CDR3 is 17 amino acids long. CDR3 sequence: CASSFSEARGGNQPQHF. CDR3 DNA: TGTGCCAGCAGTTTCTCAGAGGCTCGCGGTGGGAATCAGCCCCAGCATTTT.

Of note for this clone: Different DNA sequences within this sample yield the same CDR3. The gene calls are TRBV7-9 and TRBJ2-5, with 9 nucleotides matching TRBD2. V lost 2 bases and J lost 5; bases outside the gene matches: 6. This CDR3 comprises 15 residues. Germline assignment: CDR1 SEHNR and CDR2 FQNEAQ (reference sequence). The CDR3 sequence: CASSLTSGRQETQYF. CDR3 sequence (DNA): TGTGCCAGCAGCTTAACCAGCGGGAGGCAGGAGACCCAGTACTTC. The full variable domain, rest sourced from reference TRBV7-9 and TRBJ2-5, is DTGVSQNPRHKITKRGQNVTFRCDPISEHNRLYWYRQTLGQGPEFLTYFQNEAQLEKSRLLSDRFSAERPKGSFSTLEIQRTEQGDSAMYLCASSLTSGRQETQYFGPGTRLLVL.

Of note for this clone: Other DNA sequences in this specimen translate into the identical CDR3. The chain has TRBV9 and TRBJ2-3; 8 positions agree with TRBD2. This CDR3 has 15 amino acids. From germline, CDR1 is SGDLS and CDR2 YYNGEE. V lost 0 bases and J lost 5; bases outside the gene matches: 5. CDR3 sequence: CASSVATGGRDTQYF. The CDR3 DNA reads TGTGCCAGCAGCGTAGCGACGGGAGGGCGAGATACGCAGTATTTT. The full variable domain, its missing parts supplied by reference TRBV9 and TRBJ2-3, is DSGVTQTPKHLITATGQRVTLRCSPRSGDLSVYWYQQSLDQGLQFLIQYYNGEERAKGNILERFSAQQFPDLHSELNLSSLELGDSALYFCASSVATGGRDTQYFGPGTRLTVL.

The CDR3 is CASSQDQAAYNEQFF. CDR3 DNA sequence: TGCGCCAGCAGCCAAGATCAGGCAGCCTACAATGAGCAGTTCTTC. The V call is TRBV4-3, the J call TRBJ2-1, with no clear D. Per germline, CDR1 LGHNA and CDR2 YSLEER. V lost 0 bases and J lost 2, with 8 bases in between. This CDR3 comprises 15 residues.

This clone was counted only a few times. The rearrangement joins TRBV5-4 to TRBJ2-1; D perhaps matches TRBD1 (6 bases). From germline, CDR1 is SGHNT and CDR2 YYREEE (reference sequence). V was pared by 2 bases and J by 3 bases, with 12 bases between. The CDR3 length is 15 residues. This chain's CDR3 is CASSFGTRGYNEQFF. CDR3 nucleotide sequence: TGTGCCAGCAGCTTTGGGACCAGGGGCTACAATGAGCAGTTCTTC. Full variable domain (missing parts from reference TRBV5-4 and TRBJ2-1): ETGVTQSPTHLIKTRGQQVTLRCSSQSGHNTVSWYQQALGQGPQFIFQYYREEENGRGNFPPRFSGLQFPNYSSELNVNALELDDSALYLCASSFGTRGYNEQFFGPGTRLTVL.

V usage is TRBV6-5 and J usage is TRBJ2-3; the D call may be TRBD1 or TRBD2 (5 bases each). V lost 6 bases and J lost 4, with 17 bases in between. CDR1 and CDR2 (germline): MNHEY, SVGAGI. The CDR3 consists of 15 residues. The DNA for the CDR3 is TGTGCCAGCAGGCCAGGGAGCGCGGGCGCAGATACGCAGTATTTT. This encodes CASRPGSAGADTQYF.

This chain connects TRBV7-4 to TRBJ1-4; a weak D match, TRBD1 (5 bases). The CDR3 has 18 amino acids. The germline gives CDR1 SGHVT, CDR2 SQSDAQ. Trimming took 1 base from V and 8 from J, leaving 23 bases between them. The CDR3 sequence is CASSLVSRRGDPDEKLFF. DNA of the CDR3: TGTGCCAGCAGCTTAGTCAGTCGACGTGGGGACCCCGACGAAAAACTGTTTTTT.

The chain combines TRBV27 with TRBJ2-7; D is perhaps TRBD1 (6 bases). Trimming removed 2 bases at V and 1 base at J, with 9 bases between. CDR1 MNHEY and CDR2 SMNVEV come from the germline V gene (reference sequence). The CDR3 sequence is 14 residues long. CDR3 region: CASSLQGPSYEQYF. In DNA, the CDR3 is TGTGCCAGCAGTTTACAGGGGCCTTCCTACGAGCAGTACTTC.